This T cell receptor (beta chain) is drawn from a study of PD-L1 blockade in urothelial cancer (dated by TCRdb to between 2016 and 2019). Turning to the overall study: Every patient began therapy at some point between 2014 and 2015 and was given atezolizumab 1,200 mg intravenously every 3 weeks. Pretreatment tumor samples, along with matched peripheral blood serially collected before and after atezolizumab treatment, were subjected to TCR sequencing. An exploratory multi-omic analysis was conducted of the somatic, immune and clinical correlates of response to PD-L1 blockade with atezolizumab in urothelial cancer. Durable clinical benefit was defined as a progression-free survival longer than 6 months, and TCR features were additionally tested against progression-free survival and overall survival. About 85% of the roughly 29 patients were identified as males with urothelial cancer of bladder origin, and a prior smoking history was reported by 18 of 29 patients. Whole exome sequencing and RNA sequencing of pretreatment tumors were performed alongside TCR sequencing in the same patients. Blood samples were analyzed at two time points: 3 weeks after treatment start (second dose) and 6 weeks after treatment start. Blood samples gave a median of around 140,000 T cells and approximately 81,000 unique TCRs, with a median clonality of about 0.078. Patients had an ECOG performance status of 0 or 1 and had received between 0 and 3 prior chemotherapy regimens. Some 30 patients had pretreatment blood TCR-seq, about 24 had at least one posttreatment blood collection, and about 24 had tumor TCR-seq. About 10 patients reached durable clinical benefit, while roughly 22 patients did not.

Each PCR received spiked-in synthetic TCR analog templates so that absolute template abundance could be estimated from read counts. The immunoSEQ assay used bias-controlled V and J gene primers to amplify TCRbeta CDR3 regions from genomic DNA. Sequencing of rearranged TCRbeta segments was done at approximately 20X coverage. The study's own analysis went as follows. Sequencing errors were corrected by clustering and CDR3s were annotated against IMGT to assign V, D and J genes. Out-of-frame and stop-codon sequences were excluded, and only productive TCRbeta rearrangements were used in downstream analyses. Clonality was computed as one minus Shannon entropy normalized by the log of the number of unique productive sequences. Clones differing between time points or between blood and tumor were identified using Fisher's exact test with Benjamini-Hochberg correction, with an adjusted p below 0.01 applied as the threshold. TCRdb took this table from immuneACCESS and kept in-frame rearrangements with V and J called. Such tables lack part of the clones; where checked against another copy, unresolved V genes explain under half of the gap, and the rest is unexplained. The V and J calls and clone size come from that table; D and trimming were worked out from the DNA. Present in this sample are just over 50,000 clones, roughly 75% of which were seen just once. The ten largest account for 4% of the sample.

The sample's time point, from its label and the paper: pretreatment peripheral blood. The cohort included about 29 patients with locally advanced or metastatic urothelial carcinoma who were treated at Memorial Sloan Kettering on a trial protocol. Peripheral blood mononuclear cells were collected pretreatment and during treatment, at between 1 and 8 total time points per patient. The Qiagen DNeasy Blood extraction kit was used to purify genomic DNA from total PBMCs and tumor samples. PBMCs were collected pretreatment and during treatment and were isolated and stored as previously described. What the study reported, not specific to this receptor: At 3 weeks after the start of treatment, tumor-associated TCR clones in peripheral blood had expanded more in patients with durable benefit (n of about 20, p = 0.022). Improved progression-free and overall survival was found to be associated with pretreatment peripheral blood TCR clonality below the median. Small sample size (n of about 29) and many exploratory analyses mean the results are intended to be hypothesis-generating.

The CDR3 sequence holds 16 residues, the cysteine and phenylalanine included. Only the CDR3 portion is preserved as DNA: 48 bases, with reading frame beginning at the first base. The junction carries 9 bases between V and J, which are trimmed by 0 bases and 0 bases respectively. Via the germline V gene, CDR1 is LGHNA and CDR2 YSLEER. Regarding this clone: Its specific antigen is unknown. Base quality data are lacking; no much larger clone is found one base away.

The source is an older man with urothelial cancer. The specimen comprised PBMCs, sampled around atezolizumab (anti-PD-L1) treatment. The rearranged chain carries TRBV4-3 and TRBJ1-3; the D gene cannot be resolved reliably. The bases are TGCGCCAGCAGCCAAGATGGAGCAGTCTCTGGAAACACCATATATTTT. It encodes CASSQDGAVSGNTIYF.